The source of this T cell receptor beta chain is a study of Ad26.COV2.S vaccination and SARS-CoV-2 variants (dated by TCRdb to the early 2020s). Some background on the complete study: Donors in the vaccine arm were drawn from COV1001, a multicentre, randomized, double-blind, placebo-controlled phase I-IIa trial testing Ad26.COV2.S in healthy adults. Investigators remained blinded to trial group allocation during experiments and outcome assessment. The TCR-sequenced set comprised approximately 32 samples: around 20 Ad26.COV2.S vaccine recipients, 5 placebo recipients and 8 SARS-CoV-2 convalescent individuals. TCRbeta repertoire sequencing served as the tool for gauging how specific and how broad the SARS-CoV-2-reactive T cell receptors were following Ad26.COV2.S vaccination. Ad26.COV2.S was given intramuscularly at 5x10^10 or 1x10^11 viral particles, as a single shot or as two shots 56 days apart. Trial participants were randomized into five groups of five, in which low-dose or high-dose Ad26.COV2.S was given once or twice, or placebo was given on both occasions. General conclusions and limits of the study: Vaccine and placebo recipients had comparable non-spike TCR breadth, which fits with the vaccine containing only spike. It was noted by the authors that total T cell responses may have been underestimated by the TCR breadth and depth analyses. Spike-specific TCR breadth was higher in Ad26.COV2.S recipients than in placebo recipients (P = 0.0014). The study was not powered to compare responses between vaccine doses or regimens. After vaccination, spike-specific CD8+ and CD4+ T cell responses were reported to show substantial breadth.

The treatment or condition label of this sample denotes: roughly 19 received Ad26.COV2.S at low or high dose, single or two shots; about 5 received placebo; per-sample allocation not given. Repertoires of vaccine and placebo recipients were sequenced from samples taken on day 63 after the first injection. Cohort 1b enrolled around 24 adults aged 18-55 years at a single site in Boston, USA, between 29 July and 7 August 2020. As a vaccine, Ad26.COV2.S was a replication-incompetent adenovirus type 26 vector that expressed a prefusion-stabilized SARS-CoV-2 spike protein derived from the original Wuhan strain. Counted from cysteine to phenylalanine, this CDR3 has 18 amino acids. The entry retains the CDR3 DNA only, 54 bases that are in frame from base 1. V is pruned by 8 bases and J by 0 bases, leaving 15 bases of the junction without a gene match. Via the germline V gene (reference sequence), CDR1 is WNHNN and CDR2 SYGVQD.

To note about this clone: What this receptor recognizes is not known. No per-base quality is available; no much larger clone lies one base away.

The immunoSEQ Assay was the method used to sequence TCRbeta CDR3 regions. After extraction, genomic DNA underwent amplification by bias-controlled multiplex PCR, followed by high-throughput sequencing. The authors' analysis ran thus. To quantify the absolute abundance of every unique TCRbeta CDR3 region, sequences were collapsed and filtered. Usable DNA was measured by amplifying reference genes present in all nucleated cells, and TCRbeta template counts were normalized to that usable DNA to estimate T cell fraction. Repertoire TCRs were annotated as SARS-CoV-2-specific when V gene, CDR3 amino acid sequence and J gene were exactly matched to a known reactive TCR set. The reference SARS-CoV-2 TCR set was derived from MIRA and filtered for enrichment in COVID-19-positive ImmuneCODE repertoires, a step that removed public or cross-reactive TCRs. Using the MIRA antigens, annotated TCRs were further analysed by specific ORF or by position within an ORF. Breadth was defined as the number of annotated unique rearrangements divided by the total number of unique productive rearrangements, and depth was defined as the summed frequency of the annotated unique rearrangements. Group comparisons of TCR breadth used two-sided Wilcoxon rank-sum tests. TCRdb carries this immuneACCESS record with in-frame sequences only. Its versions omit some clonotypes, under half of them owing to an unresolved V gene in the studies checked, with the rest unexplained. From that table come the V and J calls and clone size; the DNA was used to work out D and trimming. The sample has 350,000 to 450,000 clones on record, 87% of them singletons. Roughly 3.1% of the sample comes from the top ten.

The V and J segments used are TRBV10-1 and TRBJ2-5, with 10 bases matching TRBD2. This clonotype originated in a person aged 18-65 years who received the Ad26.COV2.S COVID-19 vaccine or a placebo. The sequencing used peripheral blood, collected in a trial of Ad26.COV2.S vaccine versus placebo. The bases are TGCGCCAGCGTAGCCCTGGGGCGTAGCGGGGGGCACCAAGAGACCCAGTACTTC. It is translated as CASVALGRSGGHQETQYF.